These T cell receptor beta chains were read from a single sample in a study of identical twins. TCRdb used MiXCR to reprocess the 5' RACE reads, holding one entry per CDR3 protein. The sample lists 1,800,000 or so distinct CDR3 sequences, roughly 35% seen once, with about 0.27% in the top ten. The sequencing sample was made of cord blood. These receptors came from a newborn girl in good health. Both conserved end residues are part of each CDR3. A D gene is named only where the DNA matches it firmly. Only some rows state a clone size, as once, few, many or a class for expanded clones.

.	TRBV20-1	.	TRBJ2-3	TGCAGTGCTAACAGAAGGGCGTCAGATACGCAGTATTTT	CSANRRASDTQYF
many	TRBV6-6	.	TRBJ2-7	TGTGCCAGCAGTCCCTCCGGGACATCCTCCTACGAGCAGTACTTC	CASSPSGTSSYEQYF
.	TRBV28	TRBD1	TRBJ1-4	TGTGCCAGTACCAGGGGGTTTGGAAAACTGTTTTTT	CASTRGFGKLFF
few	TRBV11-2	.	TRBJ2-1	TGTGCCAGCGGTAGTCTATTAAGGGATGAGCAGTTCTTC	CASGSLLRDEQFF
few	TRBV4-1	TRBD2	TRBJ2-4	TGCGCCAGCAGCCAAGATCTAAGCGGGACCAAAAACATTCAGTACTTC	CASSQDLSGTKNIQYF
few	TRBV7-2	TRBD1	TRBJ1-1	TGTGCCAGCAGCTTAGTAACAGGGGTCGGGAACACTGAAGCTTTCTTT	CASSLVTGVGNTEAFF
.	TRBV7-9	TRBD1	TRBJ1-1	TGTGCCAGCAGCTTAGGCCAGGGGGGGAAGGGGATGAACACTGAAGCTTTCTTT	CASSLGQGGKGMNTEAFF
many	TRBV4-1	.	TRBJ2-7	TGCGCCAGCAGCCAAGGGACAGCCAACTACGAGCAGTACTTC	CASSQGTANYEQYF
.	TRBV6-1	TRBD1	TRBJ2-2	TGTGCCAGCGGGTCCGGGACAGGGCGCACCGGGGAGCTGTTTTTT	CASGSGTGRTGELFF
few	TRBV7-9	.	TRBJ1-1	TGTGCCAGCAGCAGTACCACAGGGTTCGGGAACACTGAAGCTTTCTTT	CASSSTTGFGNTEAFF
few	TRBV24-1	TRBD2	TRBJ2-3	TGTGCCACCAGTGATTTGAGCGGGGGTCTCGATACGCAGTATTTT	CATSDLSGGLDTQYF
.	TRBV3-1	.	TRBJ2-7	TGTGCCAGCAGCCAACTCCAGGGAAACGAGCAGTACTTC	CASSQLQGNEQYF
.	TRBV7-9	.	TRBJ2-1	TGTGCCAGCAGCTTAGCCCTCAGAACGCTCGCCTACAATGAGCAGTTCTTC	CASSLALRTLAYNEQFF
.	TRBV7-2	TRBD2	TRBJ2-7	TGTGCCAGCAGCCCTAGCGGGACTCTCTACGAGCAGTACTTC	CASSPSGTLYEQYF
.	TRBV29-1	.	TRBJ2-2	TGCGGCGTTGGCGACCCGTTAGGCACCGGGGAGCTGTTTTTT	CGVGDPLGTGELFF
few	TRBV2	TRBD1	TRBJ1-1	TGTGCCAGCAGTGAGTCCCCGGGACAGGGGGGCACTGAAGCTTTCTTT	CASSESPGQGGTEAFF
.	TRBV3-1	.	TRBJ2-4	TGTGCCAGCAGCCAATCCAGGCAGCTAGCCAAAAACATTCAGTACTTC	CASSQSRQLAKNIQYF
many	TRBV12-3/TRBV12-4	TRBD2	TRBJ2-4	TGTGCCAGCAGTTTATGGTCTAGCGGGAGGCAAAACATTCAGTACTTC	CASSLWSSGRQNIQYF
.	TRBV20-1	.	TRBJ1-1	TGCAGTGCTATCAACAGGGCAGGCTTGAACACTGAAGCTTTCTTT	CSAINRAGLNTEAFF
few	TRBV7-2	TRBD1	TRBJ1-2	TGTGCCAGCAGCTTAACCAACAGGGGGCCTCTCTATGGCTACACCTTC	CASSLTNRGPLYGYTF
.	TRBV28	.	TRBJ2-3	TGTGCCAGCAGTCCCCGGATAGCAGGAGATACGCAGTATTTT	CASSPRIAGDTQYF
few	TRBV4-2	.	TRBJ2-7	TGTGCCAGCAAGGCCCGGGTGAGCTCCTACGAGCAGTACTTC	CASKARVSSYEQYF
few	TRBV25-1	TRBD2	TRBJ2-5	TGTGCCAGCAGTGAATCCTGGGCCGGGGGGGAGACCCAGTACTTC	CASSESWAGGETQYF
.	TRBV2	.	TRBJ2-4	TGTGCCAGCACCAGACAGCCTACCTACAATGAGCAGTACTTC	CASTRQPTYNEQYF
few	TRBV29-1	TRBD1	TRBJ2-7	TGCAGCGCCTATCTCCGGGACAGGGCGAACTACGAGCAGTACTTC	CSAYLRDRANYEQYF
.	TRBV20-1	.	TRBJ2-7	TGCAGTGCATCATTCGTGAGCTCCTACGAGCAGTACTTC	CSASFVSSYEQYF
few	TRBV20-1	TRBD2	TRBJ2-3	TGCAGTGCTAGAAAGCGGGAGGGCCTCCTTACGCAGTATTTT	CSARKREGLLTQYF
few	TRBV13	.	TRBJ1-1	TGTGCCAGCAGCGCACAAGGGGGGAGAGCTTTCTTT	CASSAQGGRAFF
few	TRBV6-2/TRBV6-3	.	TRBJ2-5	TGTGCCAGCAGTTCTCAGGGTAGGAAGACCCAGTACTTC	CASSSQGRKTQYF
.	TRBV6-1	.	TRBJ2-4	TGTGCCAGCAGGGAAGGGGGGAGCAAAAACATTCAGTACTTC	CASREGGSKNIQYF
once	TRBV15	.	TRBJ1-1	TGTGCCACCAGCAGAGTCGGCAGAAGGGAGAGTGAAGCTTTCTTT	CATSRVGRRESEAFF
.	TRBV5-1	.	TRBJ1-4	TGCGCCAGCAGCTTCGAGCGAAAAAAACTGTTTTTT	CASSFERKKLFF
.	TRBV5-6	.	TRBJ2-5	TGTGCCAGCAGCAAACTTCGGGAGCAGTACTTC	CASSKLREQYF
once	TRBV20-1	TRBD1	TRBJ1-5	TGCAGTGCTGGAGGGGGCGATCAGCCCCAGCATTTT	CSAGGGDQPQHF
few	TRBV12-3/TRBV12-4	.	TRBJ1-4	TGTGCCAGCAGTCCCAGTAGGATGGGGTTGCGTGAAAAACTGTTTTTT	CASSPSRMGLREKLFF
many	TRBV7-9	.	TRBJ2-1	TGTGCCAGCAGCCCTTCCTACAATGAGCAGTTCTTC	CASSPSYNEQFF
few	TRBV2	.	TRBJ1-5	TGTGCCAGCAGCTACCTGGGGGTCCATAGCAATCAGCCCCAGCATTTT	CASSYLGVHSNQPQHF
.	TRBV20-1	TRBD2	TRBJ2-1	TGCAGTGCTAGAGATCCGGCTAGCGGGAACTACAATGAGCAGTTCTTC	CSARDPASGNYNEQFF
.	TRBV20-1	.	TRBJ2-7	TGCAGTGCTACAGGGGTGGTTTACGAGCAGTACTTC	CSATGVVYEQYF